This TCR beta chain was captured in a study of STAT3 mutations in large granular lymphocyte leukemia. Whole-study results and caveats: In T-cell large granular lymphocyte leukemia, about half of patients showed multiple immunodominant subclonotypes. After therapy, about 35% of the 18 patients switched clonotypes, all new clones STAT3 wild type.

TCRbeta libraries averaged about 40,773 productive templates per sample. Profiling relied on immunoSEQ multiplex PCR, and the TCRdb table lists in-frame clones only, not all of them. This table holds about 12,000 clones, about 80% found once. As concerns this clone: Its antigen is not known.

Between the trimmed V and J ends, which lost 3 bases and 4 bases, there was a span of 19 bases. The CDR3 has 17 residues. In germline, CDR1 is SGHDN, CDR2 FVKESK. Sequenced material: peripheral blood mononuclear cells. The sequence was obtained from a man in his fifties or sixties with T-cell large granular lymphocyte leukemia. Some clones in this sample may be carry-over from other donors' samples. This chain links TRBV14 with TRBJ2-1; maybe TRBD1 (6 bases). DNA of the CDR3: TGTGCCAGCAGCCAGTTACAGATAGTAAGGGGGTACAATGAGCAGTTCTTC. Translating gives CASSQLQIVRGYNEQFF.